The entry below gives a single TCR beta chain sequence along with its context. The record originates from a study of blood T cell repertoires in COVID-19. Study in general: The United States, Italy and Spain were the sources of the acute and convalescent COVID-19 samples. From T cells, B-cell-depleted T cells, or PBMCs came the material, which was cDNA or gDNA.

Per the original data handling: Amplification from reference gene primers served as the basis for estimated nucleated cell counts. TCRdb's table, derived via immunoSEQ multiplex PCR, lists solely in-frame clones and lacks some. The V and J calls and clone size were taken over from that table, and D and trimming were inferred from the DNA. Among about 61,000 clones, 91% were seen once, and the ten largest hold about 9%. This TCR was recovered from a human donor in a cohort sampled during active COVID-19. Material for sequencing was peripheral blood.

The CDR3 sequence: CASSLLAGGPGELFF. The CDR3, as DNA: TGTGCCAGCAGCTTACTAGCGGGGGGGCCCGGGGAGCTGTTTTTT. The chain employs TRBV11-2 and TRBJ2-2, with 12 bases that match TRBD2. Germline V gives CDR1 SGHAT, CDR2 FQNNGV. The CDR3 loop spans 15 amino acids. J lost 6 bases, V lost 2 bases, and 1 base had no gene match.